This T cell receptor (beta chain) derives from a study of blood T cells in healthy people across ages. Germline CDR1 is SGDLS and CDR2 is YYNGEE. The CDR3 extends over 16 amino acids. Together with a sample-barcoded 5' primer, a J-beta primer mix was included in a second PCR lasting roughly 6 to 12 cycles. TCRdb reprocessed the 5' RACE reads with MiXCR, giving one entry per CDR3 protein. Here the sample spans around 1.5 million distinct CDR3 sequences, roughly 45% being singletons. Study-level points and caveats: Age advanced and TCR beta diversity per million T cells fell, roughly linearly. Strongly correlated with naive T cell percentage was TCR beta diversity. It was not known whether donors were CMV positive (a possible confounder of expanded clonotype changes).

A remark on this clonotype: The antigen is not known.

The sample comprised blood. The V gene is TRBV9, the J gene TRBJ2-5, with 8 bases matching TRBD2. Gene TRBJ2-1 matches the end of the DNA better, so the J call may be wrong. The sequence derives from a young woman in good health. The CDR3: CASSAGGGGGQETQFF. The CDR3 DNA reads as TGTGCCAGCAGCGCCGGGGGGGGCGGGGGACAAGAGACCCAGTTCTTC.